The next 17 T cell receptor beta chains were all read from a single sample in a study of CD8 T cells in ankylosing spondylitis. TCRdb passed the 5' RACE reads through MiXCR, listing each CDR3 protein once. The sample shows approximately 140,000 distinct CDR3 sequences, roughly 8% of them seen only once. The sample was synovial fluid, either unsorted or a sorted T cell fraction (not recorded which). The receptors were sampled from a male donor with ankylosing spondylitis.

This chain joins TRBV11-3 and TRBJ1-6; D remains ambiguous. The germline CDR1 and CDR2 sequences are SGHNT and YENEEA. The CDR3 has 13 amino acids. Trimming cost V 3 bases and J 6 bases, with 6 bases left between them. The CDR3 coding sequence is TGTGCCAGCAGCTTCAACACTAATTCACCCCTCCACTTT. Translated: CASSFNTNSPLHF.

This clonotype was recorded at least ten times. CDR3 sequence (DNA): TGCGCCAGCAGCCGCTCGGCCCGTCCAGAGGGCTACACCTTC. Its translation: CASSRSARPEGYTF. The rearrangement uses TRBV5-1 and TRBJ1-2; D is ambiguous. Trimming stripped 4 bases from V and 8 bases from J, with 18 bases between. Germline V gives CDR1 SGHRS, CDR2 YFSETQ. The CDR3 loop spans 14 amino acids.

Ten or more counts support this clonotype. V usage is TRBV20-1 and J usage is TRBJ2-6, with D perhaps assigned TRBD1 or TRBD2 (5 bases each). CDR3 size: 12 residues. CDR1 DFQATT and CDR2 SNEGSKA come from the germline V gene (reference sequence). Trimming took 5 bases from V and 14 from J, leaving 16 bases between them. CDR3 in amino acids: CSAPTGAPILTF. The DNA for the CDR3 is TGCAGTGCTCCGACCGGGGCCCCGATCCTGACTTTC.

Only a few counts were recorded for this clonotype. This chain links TRBV6-5 with TRBJ1-1; D call uncertain. Trimming stripped 2 bases from V and 1 base from J, with 8 bases between. Germline lookup yields CDR1 MNHEY and CDR2 SVGAGI. The CDR3 contains 14 residues. The chain's CDR3 is CASSYVARNTEAFF. The CDR3 DNA is TGTGCCAGCAGTTACGTGGCGAGGAACACTGAAGCTTTCTTT.

The gene calls are TRBV5-1 and TRBJ2-1; D gene uncertain. V dropped 0 bases and J dropped 2 bases, with 12 bases sitting between them. The CDR3 sequence is 16 residues long. CDR1 and CDR2 from the germline V gene are SGHRS and YFSETQ. CDR3 nucleotide sequence: TGCGCCAGCAGCTTGGCCGGGCGGTGGGCCTACAATGAGCAGTTCTTC. Protein product: CASSLAGRWAYNEQFF.

This chain uses TRBV11-2 with TRBJ1-1; D remains unclear. Trimming removed 5 bases from V and 3 bases from J, with 13 bases in between. The CDR3 runs to 14 residues. Germline V gene lookup returns CDR1 SGHAT and CDR2 FQNNGV. CDR3 sequence reads: CASSLLGRDTEAFF. Written as DNA, the CDR3 is TGTGCCAGCAGCCTGTTAGGGCGGGACACTGAAGCTTTCTTT.

The chain couples TRBV10-1 to TRBJ2-4, with D tentatively TRBD1 or TRBD2 (5 bases each). This CDR3 region has 15 residues. The germline gives CDR1 WNHNN, CDR2 SYGVQD (reference sequence). V was clipped by 0 bases and J by 6 bases, with 12 bases between them. The DNA of the CDR3 is TGCGCCAGCAGTGAGTCGAGGTTTGGGACAAACATTCAGTACTTC. Translation: CASSESRFGTNIQYF.

This clonotype was recorded a few times. V is TRBV2 and J is TRBJ2-1, with 7 bases fitting TRBD1. CDR1 is SNHLY, CDR2 FYNNEI, per germline. The trim removed 6 bases at V and 8 bases at J, leaving 13 bases unmatched. The CDR3 covers 15 residues. CDR3 in DNA: TGTGCCAGCAGAGAGGGACAGACTATTCGGGATGAGCAGTTCTTC. This sequence encodes CASREGQTIRDEQFF.

A few counts support this clonotype. The chain recombines TRBV7-8 with TRBJ1-6; D not resolved. The V end was cut by 5 bases, the J end by 9 bases, with 14 bases between. CDR3 length: 14 residues. CDR1 and CDR2 (germline): SGHVS, FQNEAQ. CDR3 sequence: CASSTSGLGSPLHF. The CDR3 DNA sequence: TGTGCCAGCAGCACGTCAGGCCTCGGTTCACCCCTCCACTTT. Combining the CDR3 with reference TRBV7-8 and TRBJ1-6 gives the whole variable domain GAGVSQSPRYKVAKRGQDVALRCDPISGHVSLFWYQQALGQGPEFLTYFQNEAQLDKSGLPSDRFFAERPEGSVSTLKIQRTQQEDSAVYLCASSTSGLGSPLHFGNGTRLTVT.

Ten or more counts support this clonotype. This rearrangement joins TRBV24-1 to TRBJ2-1; 10 bases agree with TRBD1. The V gene's germline CDR1 is KGHDR and CDR2 SFDVKD. Unmatched junction bases numbered 3, after V lost 1 base and J lost 4 bases. The CDR3 runs to 16 residues. DNA of the CDR3: TGTGCCACCAGTGATTTCGGACAGGGGGGGTACAATGAGCAGTTCTTC. Amino acids: CATSDFGQGGYNEQFF.

This rearrangement joins TRBV7-3 to TRBJ1-1; 9 nucleotides match TRBD1. Germline V gene lookup returns CDR1 SGHTA and CDR2 FQGTGA. The CDR3 consists of 14 residues. The ends lost 5 bases at V and 5 bases at J; junction bases unmatched: 6. Written as DNA, the CDR3 is TGTGCCAGCAGCCCGACAGGGGGATGGACTGAAGCTTTCTTT. Its translation: CASSPTGGWTEAFF.

The chain employs TRBV5-1 and TRBJ2-7; D ambiguous. Germline V gene sequence: CDR1 SGHRS, CDR2 YFSETQ. V lost 3 bases to trimming and J lost 2 bases, with 12 bases between them. The CDR3 consists of 14 residues. The CDR3 loop reads CASSSDNFPYEQYF. The DNA for the CDR3 is TGCGCCAGCAGCTCCGATAATTTCCCCTACGAGCAGTACTTC.

This clonotype was detected a few times. V is TRBV27 and J is TRBJ2-1; tentatively, D is TRBD1 (5 bases). This CDR3 has 15 amino acids. V was cut by 1 base and J by 8 bases, with 15 bases left in between. Looked up from germline, CDR1 is MNHEY and CDR2 is SMNVEV (reference sequence). DNA for the CDR3: TGTGCCAGCAGTTTATTTTTAGGGGTTCTGGATGAGCAGTTCTTC. Its protein product is CASSLFLGVLDEQFF.

This clonotype was seen a handful of times. V gene TRBV29-1 combines with J gene TRBJ2-1, with 10 positions matching TRBD2. The CDR3 spans 16 residues. The V segment lost 6 bases and the J segment 8 bases; nucleotides outside the gene matches: 16. Germline V gene lookup returns CDR1 SQVTM and CDR2 ANQGSEA. The CDR3 spells CSVGRRAAGGADEQFF. CDR3 nucleotide sequence: TGCAGCGTGGGGCGTCGGGCAGCGGGGGGGGCGGATGAGCAGTTCTTC.

This clonotype showed up just a few times. The chain has TRBV28 and TRBJ1-2; tentatively, D is TRBD1 (5 bases). V was trimmed by 7 bases and J by 11 bases, leaving 26 bases between them. The CDR3 spans 15 residues. Germline V lookup: CDR1 MDHEN, CDR2 SYDVKM. The CDR3 DNA is TGTGCCAGCACCCTAGCCGGCTCCGGGACGGCGGAATACACCTTC. Its translation: CASTLAGSGTAEYTF.

The rearrangement joins TRBV5-1 to TRBJ2-5; 10 nucleotides align to TRBD1. Looked up from germline, CDR1 is SGHRS and CDR2 is YFSETQ. Trimming took 9 bases from V and 5 from J; bases not matched to a gene: 7. This CDR3 has 13 amino acids. This chain's CDR3 is CATGTGAMETQYF. CDR3 DNA: TGCGCCACCGGGACAGGGGCGATGGAGACCCAGTACTTC.

Many counts were recorded for this clonotype. V and J are TRBV4-2 and TRBJ2-7; tentatively, D is TRBD1 (6 bases). The CDR3 spans 17 residues. Per germline, CDR1 LGHNA and CDR2 YNFKEQ. The V end lost 2 bases, the J end lost 7 bases, and 24 bases lay between the germline ends. The CDR3, as DNA: TGTGCCAGCAGCCAACTCTCAAGAGGGCCACCAGGGGAGGAGCAGTACTTC. Protein product: CASSQLSRGPPGEEQYF.